The present T cell receptor (beta chain) was sequenced within a study of technical replicates of blood from a few donors. From germline, CDR1 is SEHNR and CDR2 FQNEAQ (reference sequence). V shed 5 bases, J shed 4 bases, and the junction held 9 bases outside the gene matches. CDR3 size: 15 residues. The protocol was immunoSEQ multiplex PCR, while the TCRdb copy is restricted to in-frame clones and leaves out a portion. This sample yields roughly 70,000 clones, of which 95% to 97% are seen a single time; roughly 0.25% belongs to the top ten. This TCR was sampled from a human donor in good health. This chain links TRBV7-9 with TRBJ1-2; 8 nucleotides agree with TRBD1. The sample consisted of T cells isolated from PBMCs. The CDR3 is CASSPGSTGGYGYTF. DNA for the CDR3: TGTGCCAGCAGCCCCGGCTCCACAGGGGGCTATGGCTACACCTTC.